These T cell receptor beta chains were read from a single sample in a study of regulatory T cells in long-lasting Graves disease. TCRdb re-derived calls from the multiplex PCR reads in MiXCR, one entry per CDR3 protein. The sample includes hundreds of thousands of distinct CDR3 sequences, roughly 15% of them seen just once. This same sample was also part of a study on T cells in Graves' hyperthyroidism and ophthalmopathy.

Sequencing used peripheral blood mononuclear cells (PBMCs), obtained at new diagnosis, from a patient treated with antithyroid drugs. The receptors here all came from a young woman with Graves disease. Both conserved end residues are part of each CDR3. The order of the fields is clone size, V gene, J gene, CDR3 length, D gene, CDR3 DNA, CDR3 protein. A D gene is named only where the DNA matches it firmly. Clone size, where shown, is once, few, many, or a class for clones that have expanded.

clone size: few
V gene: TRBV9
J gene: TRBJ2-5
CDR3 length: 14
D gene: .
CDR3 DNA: TGTGCCAGCAGCGTAGACTTACTCCAAGAGACCCAGTACTTC
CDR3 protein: CASSVDLLQETQYF

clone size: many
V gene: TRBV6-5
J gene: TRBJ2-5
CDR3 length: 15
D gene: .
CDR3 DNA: TGTGCCAGCAGTTACCCGTTTGGCAGCCAAGAGACCCAGTACTTC
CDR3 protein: CASSYPFGSQETQYF

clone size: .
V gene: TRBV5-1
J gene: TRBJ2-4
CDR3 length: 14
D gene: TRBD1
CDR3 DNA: TGCGCCAGCAGCTTGGAGCGACAGGGCGGCATTCAGTACTTC
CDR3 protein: CASSLERQGGIQYF

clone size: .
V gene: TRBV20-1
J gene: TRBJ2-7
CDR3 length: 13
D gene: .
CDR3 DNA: TGCAGTGCGTCTAAGGGCACCGTGGACGAGCAGTACTTC
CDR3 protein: CSASKGTVDEQYF

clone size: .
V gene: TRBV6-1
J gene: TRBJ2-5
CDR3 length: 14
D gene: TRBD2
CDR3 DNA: TGTGCCAGCAGGCCGGGGGGGCTTCAAGAGACCCAGTACTTC
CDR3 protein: CASRPGGLQETQYF

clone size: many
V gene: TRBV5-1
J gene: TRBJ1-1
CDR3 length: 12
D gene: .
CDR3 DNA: TGCGCCAGCACGGATTTGAACACTGAAGCTTTCTTT
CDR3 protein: CASTDLNTEAFF

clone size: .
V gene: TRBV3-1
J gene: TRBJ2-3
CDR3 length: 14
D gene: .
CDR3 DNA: TGTGCCAGCAGCCAAGGGCAGAACACAGATACGCAGTATTTT
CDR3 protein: CASSQGQNTDTQYF

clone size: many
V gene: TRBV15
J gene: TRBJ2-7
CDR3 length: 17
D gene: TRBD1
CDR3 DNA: TGTGCCACCAGCAGAGAATTGTTAGGACAGGGAGGATACGAGCAGTACTTC
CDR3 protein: CATSRELLGQGGYEQYF

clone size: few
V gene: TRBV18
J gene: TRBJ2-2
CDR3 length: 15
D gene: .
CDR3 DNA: TGTGCCAGCTCACCACCACGGAGTAACACCGGGGAGCTGTTTTTT
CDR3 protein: CASSPPRSNTGELFF

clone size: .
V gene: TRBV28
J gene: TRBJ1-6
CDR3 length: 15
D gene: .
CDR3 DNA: TGTGCCAGCAGTTCGGGACGGGGCTATAATTCACCCCTCCACTTT
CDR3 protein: CASSSGRGYNSPLHF

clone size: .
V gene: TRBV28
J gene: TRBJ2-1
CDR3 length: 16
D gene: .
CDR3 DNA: TGTGCCAGCAGTGGAACCGAGGCAGGGCTCTACAATGAGCAGTTCTTC
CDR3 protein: CASSGTEAGLYNEQFF

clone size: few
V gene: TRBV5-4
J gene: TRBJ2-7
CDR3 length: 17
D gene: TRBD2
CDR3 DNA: TGTGCCAGCAGCTCGACAGGGTCCGGGACTAGCGGATACGAGCAGTACTTC
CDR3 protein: CASSSTGSGTSGYEQYF

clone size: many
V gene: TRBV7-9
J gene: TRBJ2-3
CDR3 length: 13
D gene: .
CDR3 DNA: TGTGCCAGCAGCTTAGATCAGGCGTATACGCAGTATTTT
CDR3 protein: CASSLDQAYTQYF

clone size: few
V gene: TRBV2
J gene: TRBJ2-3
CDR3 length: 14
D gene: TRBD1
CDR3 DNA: TGTGCCAGCAGATACAGGGGGTCCACAGATACGCAGTATTTT
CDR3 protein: CASRYRGSTDTQYF

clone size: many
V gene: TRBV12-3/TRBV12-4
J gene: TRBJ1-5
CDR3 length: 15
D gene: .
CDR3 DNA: TGTGCCAGCAGTTTGGCCGGGAGTAGCAATCAGCCCCAGCATTTT
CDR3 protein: CASSLAGSSNQPQHF

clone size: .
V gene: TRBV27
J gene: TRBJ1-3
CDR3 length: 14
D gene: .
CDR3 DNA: TGTGCCAGCAGTTTAACCGACTCTGGAAACACCATATATTTT
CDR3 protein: CASSLTDSGNTIYF

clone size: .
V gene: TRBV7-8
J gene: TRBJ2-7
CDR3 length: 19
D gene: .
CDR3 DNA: TGTGCCAGCAGCTTGGTCGGGACCAAAGGGATCCGTCCTGCTGGCGAGCAGTACTTC
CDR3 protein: CASSLVGTKGIRPAGEQYF

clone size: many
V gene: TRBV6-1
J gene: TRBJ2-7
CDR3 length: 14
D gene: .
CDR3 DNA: TGTGCCAGCAGCCGGCCAGGGGTGGGGTACGAGCAGTACTTC
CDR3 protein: CASSRPGVGYEQYF

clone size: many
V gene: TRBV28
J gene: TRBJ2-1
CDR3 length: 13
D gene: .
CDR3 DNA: TGTGCCAGCAGTGGCTTTGGGCAGTATGAGCAGTTCTTC
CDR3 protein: CASSGFGQYEQFF

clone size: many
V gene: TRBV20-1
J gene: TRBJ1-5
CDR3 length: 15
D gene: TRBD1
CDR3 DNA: TGCAGTGCAGCTAGTGAGACAGGGTATTTTCAGCCCCAGCATTTT
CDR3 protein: CSAASETGYFQPQHF

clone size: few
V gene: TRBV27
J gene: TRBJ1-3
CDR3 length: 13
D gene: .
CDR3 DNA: TGTGCCAGCAGTTCCAACACGGGAAACACCATATATTTT
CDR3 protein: CASSSNTGNTIYF

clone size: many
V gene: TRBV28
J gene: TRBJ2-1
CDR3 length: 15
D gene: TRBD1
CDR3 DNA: TGTGCCAGCAGTCGGACAGGGGGGGCCTACAATGAGCAGTTCTTC
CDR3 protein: CASSRTGGAYNEQFF

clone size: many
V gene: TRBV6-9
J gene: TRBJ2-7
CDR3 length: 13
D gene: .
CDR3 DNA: TGTGCCAGCAGTTACGTCTCCGGGTACGAGCAGTACTTC
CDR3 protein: CASSYVSGYEQYF

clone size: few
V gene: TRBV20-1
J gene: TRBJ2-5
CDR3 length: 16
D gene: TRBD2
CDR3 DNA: TGCAGTGCTCGACCGGTCCTCGGGAGGTACCAAGAGACCCAGTACTTC
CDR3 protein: CSARPVLGRYQETQYF

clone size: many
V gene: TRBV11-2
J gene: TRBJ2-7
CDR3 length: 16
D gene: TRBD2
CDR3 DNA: TGTGCCAGCAGCTTAGAACCTAGCGGTCGCTCCTACGAGCAGTACTTC
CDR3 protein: CASSLEPSGRSYEQYF

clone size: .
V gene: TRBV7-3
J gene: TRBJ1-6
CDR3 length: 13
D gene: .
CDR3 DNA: TGTGCCAGCAGAATGGGAATGAATTCACCCCTCCACTTT
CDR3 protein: CASRMGMNSPLHF

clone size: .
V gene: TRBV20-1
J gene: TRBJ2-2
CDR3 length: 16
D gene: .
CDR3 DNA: TGCAGTGCTATAGGGGTTTCCGGGACTCCCACCGGGGAGCTGTTTTTT
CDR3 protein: CSAIGVSGTPTGELFF

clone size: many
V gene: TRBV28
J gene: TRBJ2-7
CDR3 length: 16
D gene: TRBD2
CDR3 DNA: TGTGCCAGCAGTCAACAGACTAGCGGGAGAGCCTACGAGCAGTACTTC
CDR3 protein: CASSQQTSGRAYEQYF

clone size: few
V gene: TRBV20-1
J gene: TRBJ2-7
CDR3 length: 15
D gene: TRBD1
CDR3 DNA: TGCAGTGCTAGACTCCCCGGGACAGGGTTCAACGAGCAGTACTTC
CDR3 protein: CSARLPGTGFNEQYF

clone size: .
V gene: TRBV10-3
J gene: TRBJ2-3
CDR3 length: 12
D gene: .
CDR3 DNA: TGTGCCATCAGTGAGTCGGACCAAACGCAGTATTTT
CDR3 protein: CAISESDQTQYF

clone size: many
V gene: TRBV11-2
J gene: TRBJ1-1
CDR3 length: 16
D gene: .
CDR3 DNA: TGTGCCAGCAGCTTTGTAATTGGGGGAGGGGGCACTGAAGCTTTCTTT
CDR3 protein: CASSFVIGGGGTEAFF

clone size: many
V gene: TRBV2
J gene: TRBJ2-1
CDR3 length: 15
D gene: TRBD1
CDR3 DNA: TGTGCCAGCAGAGCAGGGACAGGTCGGAACAATGAGCAGTTCTTC
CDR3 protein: CASRAGTGRNNEQFF

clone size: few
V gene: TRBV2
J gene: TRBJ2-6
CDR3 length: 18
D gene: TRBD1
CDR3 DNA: TGTGCCAGCAGATTTTTCCGGGACAGTCTCTCTGGGGCCAACGTCCTGACTTTC
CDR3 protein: CASRFFRDSLSGANVLTF

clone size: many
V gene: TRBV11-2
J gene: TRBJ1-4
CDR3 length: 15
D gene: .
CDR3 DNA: TGTGCCAGCAGCTTTGCAGGGACGTTAAATGAAAAACTGTTTTTT
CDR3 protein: CASSFAGTLNEKLFF

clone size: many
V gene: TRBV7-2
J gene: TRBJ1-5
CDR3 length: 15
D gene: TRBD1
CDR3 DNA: TGTGCCAGCAGCTCCGTACCGACAGGGAGTCAGCCCCAGCATTTT
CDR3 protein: CASSSVPTGSQPQHF

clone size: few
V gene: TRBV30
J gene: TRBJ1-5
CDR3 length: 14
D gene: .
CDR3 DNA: TGTGCCTGGAGCCGAATGACATCTGATCAGCCCCAGCATTTT
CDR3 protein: CAWSRMTSDQPQHF

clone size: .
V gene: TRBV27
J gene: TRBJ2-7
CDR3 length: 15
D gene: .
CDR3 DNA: TGTGCCAGCAGTTCCACAAACATACGAGGATACGAGCAGTACTTC
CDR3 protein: CASSSTNIRGYEQYF

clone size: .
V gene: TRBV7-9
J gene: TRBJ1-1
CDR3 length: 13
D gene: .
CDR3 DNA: TGTGCCAGCAGCTTAAATTGGCAGGGGGAAGCTTTCTTT
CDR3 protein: CASSLNWQGEAFF

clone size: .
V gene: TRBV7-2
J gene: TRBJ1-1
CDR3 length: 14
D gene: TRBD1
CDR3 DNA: TGTGCCAGCAGCTCACTCCAGGGGGCAGCTGAAGCTTTCTTT
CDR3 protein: CASSSLQGAAEAFF

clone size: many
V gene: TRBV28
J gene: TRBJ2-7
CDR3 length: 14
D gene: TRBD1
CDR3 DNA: TGTGCCAGCATTGGACAGGCCCCCTCCTACGAGCAGTACTTC
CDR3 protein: CASIGQAPSYEQYF

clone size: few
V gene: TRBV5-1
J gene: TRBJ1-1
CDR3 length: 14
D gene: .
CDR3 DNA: TGCGCCAGCAGCCGCCGGGACACCAACACTGAAGCTTTCTTT
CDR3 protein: CASSRRDTNTEAFF

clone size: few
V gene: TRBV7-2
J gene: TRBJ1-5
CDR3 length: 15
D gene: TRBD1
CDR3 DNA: TGTGCCAGCAGCCCCATGACAGGGAGCAATCAGCCCCAGCATTTT
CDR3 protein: CASSPMTGSNQPQHF